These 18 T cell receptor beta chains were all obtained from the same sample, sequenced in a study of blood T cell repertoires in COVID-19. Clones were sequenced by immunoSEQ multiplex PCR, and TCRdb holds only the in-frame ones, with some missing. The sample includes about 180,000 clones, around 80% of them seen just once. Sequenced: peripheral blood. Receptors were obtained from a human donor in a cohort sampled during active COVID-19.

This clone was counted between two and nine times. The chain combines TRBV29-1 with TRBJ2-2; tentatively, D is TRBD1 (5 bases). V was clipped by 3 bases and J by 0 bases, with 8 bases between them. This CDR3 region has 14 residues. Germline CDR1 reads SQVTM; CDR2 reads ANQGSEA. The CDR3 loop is CSVEQGTNTGELFF. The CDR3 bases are TGCAGCGTTGAGCAGGGAACGAACACCGGGGAGCTGTTTTTT.

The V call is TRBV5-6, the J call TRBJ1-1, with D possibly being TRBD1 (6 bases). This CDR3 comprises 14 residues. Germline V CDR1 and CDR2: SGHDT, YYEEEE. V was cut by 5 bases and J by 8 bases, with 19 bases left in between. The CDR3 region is CASSLVLQGTEAFF. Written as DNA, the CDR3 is TGTGCCAGCAGTCTCGTATTACAGGGAACCGAAGCTTTCTTT.

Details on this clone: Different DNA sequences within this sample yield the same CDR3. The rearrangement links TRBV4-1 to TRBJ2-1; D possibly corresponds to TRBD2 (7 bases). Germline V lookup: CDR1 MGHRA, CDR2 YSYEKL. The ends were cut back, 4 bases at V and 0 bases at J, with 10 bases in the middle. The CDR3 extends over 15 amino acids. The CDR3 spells CASSRGGSSYNEQFF. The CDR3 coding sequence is TGCGCCAGCAGCCGGGGGGGCTCCTCCTACAATGAGCAGTTCTTC.

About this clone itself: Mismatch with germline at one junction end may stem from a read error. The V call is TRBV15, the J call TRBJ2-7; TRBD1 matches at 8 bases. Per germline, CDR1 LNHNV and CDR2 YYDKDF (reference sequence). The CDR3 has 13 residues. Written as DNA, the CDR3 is TGTGCCACTAGCAGGGGGCCCTCCTACGAGCAGTACTTC. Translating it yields CATSRGPSYEQYF.

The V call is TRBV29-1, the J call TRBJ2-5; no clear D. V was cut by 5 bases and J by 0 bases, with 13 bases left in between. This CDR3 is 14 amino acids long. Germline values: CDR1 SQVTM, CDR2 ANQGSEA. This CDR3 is CSVIGRMYQETQYF. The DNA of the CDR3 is TGCAGCGTTATCGGCAGGATGTACCAAGAGACCCAGTACTTC.

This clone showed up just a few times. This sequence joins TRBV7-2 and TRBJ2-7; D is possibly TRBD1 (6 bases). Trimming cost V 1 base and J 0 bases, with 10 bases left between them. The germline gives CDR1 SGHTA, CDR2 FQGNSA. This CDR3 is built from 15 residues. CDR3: CASSLEDSPSYEQYF. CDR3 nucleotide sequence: TGTGCCAGCAGCTTAGAGGACAGTCCCTCCTACGAGCAGTACTTC.

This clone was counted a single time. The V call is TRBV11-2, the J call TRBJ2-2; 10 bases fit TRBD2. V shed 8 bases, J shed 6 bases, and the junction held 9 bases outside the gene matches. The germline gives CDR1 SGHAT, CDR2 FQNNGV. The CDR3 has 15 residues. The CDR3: CASRPLAGDSGELFF. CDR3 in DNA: TGTGCCAGCCGCCCCCTAGCGGGGGACTCCGGGGAGCTGTTTTTT.

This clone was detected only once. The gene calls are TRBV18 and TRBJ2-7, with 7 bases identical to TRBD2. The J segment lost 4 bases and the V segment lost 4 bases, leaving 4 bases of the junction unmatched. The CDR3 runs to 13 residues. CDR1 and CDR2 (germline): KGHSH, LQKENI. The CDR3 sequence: CASSLAGQYEQYF. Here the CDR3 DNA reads TGTGCCAGCTCACTAGCGGGCCAGTACGAGCAGTACTTC.

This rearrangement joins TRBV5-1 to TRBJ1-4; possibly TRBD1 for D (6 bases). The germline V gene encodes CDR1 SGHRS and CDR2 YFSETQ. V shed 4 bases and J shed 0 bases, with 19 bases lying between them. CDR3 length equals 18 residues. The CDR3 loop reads CASSLLPQYRATNEKLFF. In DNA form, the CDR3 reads TGCGCCAGCAGCCTGCTCCCACAATACAGGGCAACTAATGAAAAACTGTTTTTT.

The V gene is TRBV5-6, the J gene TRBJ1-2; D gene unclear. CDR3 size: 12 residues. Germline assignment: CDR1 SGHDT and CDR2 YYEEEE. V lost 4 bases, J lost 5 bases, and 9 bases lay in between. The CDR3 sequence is CASSVTSYGYTF. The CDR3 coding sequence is TGTGCCAGCAGCGTTACAAGTTATGGCTACACCTTC.

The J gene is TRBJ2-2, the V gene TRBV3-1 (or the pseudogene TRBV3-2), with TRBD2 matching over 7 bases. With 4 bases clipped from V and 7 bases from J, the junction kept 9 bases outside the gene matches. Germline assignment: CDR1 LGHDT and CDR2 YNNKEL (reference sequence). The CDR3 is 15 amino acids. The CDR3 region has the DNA TGTGCCAGCAGCCTTGGACTAGTGGTTGGCGGGGAGCTGTTTTTT. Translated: CASSLGLVVGGELFF.

CDR3 region: CASSLIGGLAGTSSYNEQFF. The CDR3 DNA reads TGTGCCAGCAGCTTAATAGGGGGACTAGCGGGTACCAGCTCCTACAATGAGCAGTTCTTC. This sequence joins TRBV7-3 and TRBJ2-1, with TRBD2 matching 12 bases. This CDR3 is 20 amino acids long. V lost 1 base, J lost 0 bases, and 10 bases stayed unmatched. The germline V gene has CDR1 SGHTA and CDR2 FQGTGA.

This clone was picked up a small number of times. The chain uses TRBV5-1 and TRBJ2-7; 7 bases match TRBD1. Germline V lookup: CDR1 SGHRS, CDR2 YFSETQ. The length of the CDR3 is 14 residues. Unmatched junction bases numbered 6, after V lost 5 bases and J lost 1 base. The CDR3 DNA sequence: TGCGCCAGCAGACTCTGGGGACAGTCCTACGAGCAGTACTTC. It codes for CASRLWGQSYEQYF.

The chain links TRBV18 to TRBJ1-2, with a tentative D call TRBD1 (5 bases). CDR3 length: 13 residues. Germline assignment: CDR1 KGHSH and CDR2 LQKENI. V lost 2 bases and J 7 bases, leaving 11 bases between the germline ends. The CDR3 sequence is CASSPSGTRGYTF. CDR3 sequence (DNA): TGTGCCAGCTCACCATCTGGGACTCGTGGCTACACCTTC.

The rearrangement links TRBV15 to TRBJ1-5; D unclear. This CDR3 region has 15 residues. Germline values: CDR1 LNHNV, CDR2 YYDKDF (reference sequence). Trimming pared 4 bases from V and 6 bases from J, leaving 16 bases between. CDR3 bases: TGTGCCACCAGCAAAGAACTTCAAGATACTCAGCCCCAGCATTTT. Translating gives CATSKELQDTQPQHF.

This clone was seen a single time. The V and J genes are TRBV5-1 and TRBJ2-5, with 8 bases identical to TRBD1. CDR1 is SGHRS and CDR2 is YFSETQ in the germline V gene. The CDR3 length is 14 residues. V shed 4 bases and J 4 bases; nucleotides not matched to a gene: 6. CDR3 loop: CASSMDRVRETQYF. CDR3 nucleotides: TGCGCCAGCAGCATGGACAGGGTCCGAGAGACCCAGTACTTC.

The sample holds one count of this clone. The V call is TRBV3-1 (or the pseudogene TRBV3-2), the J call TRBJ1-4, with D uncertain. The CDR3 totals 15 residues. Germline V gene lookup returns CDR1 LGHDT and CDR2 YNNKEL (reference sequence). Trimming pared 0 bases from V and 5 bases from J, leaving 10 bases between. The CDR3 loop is CASSQEVGSNEKLFF. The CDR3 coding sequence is TGTGCCAGCAGCCAAGAGGTGGGCTCCAATGAAAAACTGTTTTTT.

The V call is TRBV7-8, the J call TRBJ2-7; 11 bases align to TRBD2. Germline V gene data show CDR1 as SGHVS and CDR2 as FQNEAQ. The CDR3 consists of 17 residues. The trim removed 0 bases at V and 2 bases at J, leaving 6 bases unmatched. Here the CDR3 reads CASSLAQGTSGTYEQYF. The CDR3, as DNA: TGTGCCAGCAGCTTAGCCCAAGGGACTAGCGGAACCTACGAGCAGTACTTC.